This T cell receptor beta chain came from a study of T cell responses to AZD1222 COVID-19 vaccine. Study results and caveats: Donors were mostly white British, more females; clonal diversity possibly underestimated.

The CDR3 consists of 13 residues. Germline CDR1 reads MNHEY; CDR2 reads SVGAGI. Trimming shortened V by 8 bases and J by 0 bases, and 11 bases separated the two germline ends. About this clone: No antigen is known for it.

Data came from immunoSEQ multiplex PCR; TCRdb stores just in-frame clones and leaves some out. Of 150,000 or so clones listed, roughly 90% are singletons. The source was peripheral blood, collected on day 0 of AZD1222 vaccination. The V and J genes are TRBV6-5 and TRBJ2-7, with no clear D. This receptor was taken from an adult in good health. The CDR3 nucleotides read TGTGCCAGCCGGGTTTGGGGCTCCTACGAGCAGTACTTC. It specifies CASRVWGSYEQYF.